The 18 T cell receptor beta chains listed next were all sequenced from one sample in a study of T-cell reconstitution after alpha-beta-depleted transplantation in children. Unique molecular identifiers were incorporated when the TCRbeta library was constructed. Using its own MiXCR run on the PCR reads, TCRdb lists one record per CDR3 protein. This table holds about 980,000 distinct CDR3 sequences, roughly 29% found once. The sample consisted of PBMCs, mostly from graft donor cells, taken 360 days after TCRalphabeta/CD19-depleted stem cell transplant. These receptors were collected from a boy under two years old who had a stem cell transplant for SCID, so the T cells may come from the graft donor.

This clonotype was observed a few times. This chain joins TRBV20-1 and TRBJ2-7; 7 bases align to TRBD2. The V gene's germline CDR1 is DFQATT and CDR2 SNEGSKA (reference sequence). V dropped 6 bases and J dropped 2; count of bases not matched to a gene: 10. The CDR3 spans 14 residues. CDR3 in amino acids: CSAKDSSGPYEQYF. As DNA, the CDR3 is TGCAGTGCCAAGGACTCTAGCGGACCCTACGAGCAGTACTTC.

The rearrangement uses TRBV28 and TRBJ2-3; D may correspond to TRBD1 or TRBD2 (7 bases each). The CDR3 sequence is 16 residues long. Germline loops: CDR1 MDHEN, CDR2 SYDVKM. V was cut by 2 bases and J by 3 bases, with 15 bases left in between. The CDR3 DNA sequence: TGTGCCAGCAGTTTACCCCGACAGGGACTAACAGATACGCAGTATTTT. It codes for CASSLPRQGLTDTQYF.

The V gene is TRBV12-3 or TRBV12-4, the J gene TRBJ2-4, with a tentative D call TRBD1 (6 bases). Trimming removed 6 bases at V and 0 bases at J, with 15 bases between. This CDR3 has 16 residues. The CDR3 loop is CASSGQFYLAKNIQYF. In DNA, the CDR3 is TGTGCCAGCAGCGGACAGTTCTACCTAGCCAAAAACATTCAGTACTTC.

This clonotype was recorded a few times. The CDR3 coding sequence is TGTGCCAGCAGCCATGGACAAATCCTCACCGGGGAGCTGTTTTTT. Translated, it gives CASSHGQILTGELFF. V is TRBV9 and J is TRBJ2-2; D possibly corresponds to TRBD1 (5 bases). In germline, CDR1 is SGDLS, CDR2 YYNGEE. CDR3 length equals 15 residues. Trimming took off 4 bases at V and 4 bases at J, with 14 bases between the two ends. The whole variable domain, remainder taken from reference TRBV9 and TRBJ2-2, is DSGVTQTPKHLITATGQRVTLRCSPRSGDLSVYWYQQSLDQGLQFLIQYYNGEERAKGNILERFSAQQFPDLHSELNLSSLELGDSALYFCASSHGQILTGELFFGEGSRLTVL.

The chain is built from TRBV7-9 and TRBJ1-5, with 9 bases identical to TRBD1. The CDR3 loop spans 15 amino acids. The germline V gene has CDR1 SEHNR and CDR2 FQNEAQ (reference sequence). Germline trimming cut 5 bases from V and 1 base from J; bases unmatched to any gene: 3. CDR3 bases: TGTGCCAGCAGCATCGGGACAGGGAGCAATCAGCCCCAGCATTTT. Translated, it gives CASSIGTGSNQPQHF.

A single count supports this clonotype. J is TRBJ2-3 and V is TRBV11-1; D unclear. CDR1 is SGHAT, CDR2 FQDESV, per germline (reference sequence). This CDR3 contains 18 residues. Trimming pared 1 base from V and 1 base from J, leaving 18 bases between. CDR3 residues: CASSLDPDGWARTDTQYF. CDR3 in DNA: TGTGCCAGCAGCTTAGACCCGGACGGGTGGGCTCGCACAGATACGCAGTATTTT.

The V and J genes are TRBV4-1 and TRBJ2-1; 10 bases line up with TRBD2. CDR1 and CDR2 (germline): MGHRA, YSYEKL. V trimming: 0 bases; J trimming: 9 bases; junction bases outside the gene matches: 8. This CDR3 spans 16 amino acids. This CDR3 is CASSQEGSGGAGEQFF. CDR3 nucleotide sequence: TGCGCCAGCAGCCAAGAAGGGAGCGGGGGGGCCGGTGAGCAGTTCTTC.

The rearrangement links TRBV12-3 or TRBV12-4 to TRBJ2-7; D unresolved. The CDR3 contains 16 residues. The germline V and J ends were trimmed by 6 bases and 0 bases, with 18 bases remaining between them. CDR3 loop: CASSPGELRHSYEQYF. For the CDR3, the DNA is TGTGCCAGCAGCCCTGGCGAATTACGGCACTCCTACGAGCAGTACTTC.

This rearrangement joins TRBV29-1 to TRBJ2-2; the D is unclear. V was cut by 8 bases and J by 1 base, with 11 bases left in between. Germline CDR1 and CDR2: SQVTM and ANQGSEA. The CDR3 length is 13 residues. CDR3 coding DNA: TGCAGCTCCATCGATTTGAACACCGGGGAGCTGTTTTTT. Its protein is CSSIDLNTGELFF.

This clonotype came up a few times. The rearrangement joins TRBV27 to TRBJ2-7; D might be TRBD1 or TRBD2, each matching 5 bases. Germline CDR1 reads MNHEY; CDR2 reads SMNVEV (reference sequence). The CDR3 is 15 amino acids. The V end was cut by 6 bases, the J end by 9 bases, with 24 bases between. In DNA form, the CDR3 reads TGTGCCAGCAGGCAGGGACCCTCTGGTTATGACGTGCAGTACTTC. Protein sequence: CASRQGPSGYDVQYF.

The chain employs TRBV4-1 and TRBJ2-7; possible D gene TRBD2, 5 bases. The CDR3 runs to 13 residues. V was pared by 1 base and J by 7 bases, with 11 bases between. CDR1 is MGHRA and CDR2 is YSYEKL in the germline V gene. The CDR3 sequence is CASSQAPRREQYF. The CDR3 DNA reads as TGCGCCAGCAGCCAAGCTCCTAGGAGGGAGCAGTACTTC.

This clonotype was counted a single time. The V gene is TRBV4-2, the J gene TRBJ2-7; 8 bases are shared with TRBD2. The CDR3 totals 17 residues. After removal of 1 base from V and 1 base from J, the junction contained 9 bases not matched to a gene. Germline CDR1 LGHNA, CDR2 YNFKEQ. DNA of the CDR3: TGTGCCAGCAGCCAAGGCCGGGGGAGCGGGGGATCCTACGAGCAGTACTTC. It is translated as CASSQGRGSGGSYEQYF.

This clonotype was counted only a few times. This sequence joins TRBV6-2 or TRBV6-3 and TRBJ1-4; tentative D call: TRBD1 (5 bases). CDR1 is MNHEY and CDR2 is SVGEGT in the germline V gene. The CDR3 length is 15 residues. Trimming removed 2 bases at V and 7 bases at J, with 14 bases between. The CDR3 is CASSYLDKGREKLFF. CDR3 sequence (DNA): TGTGCCAGCAGTTACCTGGACAAGGGGCGTGAAAAACTGTTTTTT.

This clonotype was detected many times. The chain has TRBV3-1 and TRBJ1-1; D call uncertain. Germline values: CDR1 LGHDT, CDR2 YNNKEL (reference sequence). Trimming took 0 bases from V and 5 from J, leaving 10 bases between them. This CDR3 is 14 amino acids long. Here the CDR3 reads CASSQDRVRTEAFF. The CDR3 nucleotides are TGTGCCAGCAGCCAAGATCGAGTCCGGACTGAAGCTTTCTTT.

The chain is built from TRBV5-1 and TRBJ2-1; 10 bases align to TRBD1. This CDR3 contains 14 residues. The junction had 7 bases not matched to a gene; V was cut back by 0 bases and J by 13 bases. From germline, CDR1 is SGHRS and CDR2 YFSETQ. CDR3 coding DNA: TGCGCCAGCAGCTTGGCGGTGGACAGGGGGGATCAGTTCTTC. Residues: CASSLAVDRGDQFF.

The V call is TRBV28, the J call TRBJ2-1; perhaps TRBD1 as D (6 bases). The CDR3 covers 14 residues. The ends were cut back, 6 bases at V and 5 bases at J, with 14 bases in the middle. Germline V gene data show CDR1 as MDHEN and CDR2 as SYDVKM. CDR3 protein: CASSQGQMNNEQFF. Written as DNA, the CDR3 is TGTGCCAGCAGCCAAGGACAGATGAACAATGAGCAGTTCTTC.

This clonotype has just a few counts. The chain carries TRBV6-5 and TRBJ2-7; TRBD1 or TRBD2 may be the D gene (5 bases each). Per germline, CDR1 MNHEY and CDR2 SVGAGI. Trimming left V 0 bases short and J 7 bases short, with 19 bases between. The CDR3 runs 16 residues. The chain's CDR3 is CASSYSTGAPTGEQYF. The CDR3 nucleotides read TGTGCCAGCAGTTACTCTACCGGGGCTCCTACGGGGGAGCAGTACTTC.

This clonotype has ten or more counts. The chain carries TRBV27 and TRBJ2-1, with 9 positions matching TRBD1. This CDR3 is 14 amino acids long. V lost 8 bases and J lost 7; bases outside the gene matches: 9. Germline assignment: CDR1 MNHEY and CDR2 SMNVEV (reference sequence). The CDR3 bases are TGTGCCAGCCGAAGGACAGGGGTTGTGAATGAGCAGTTCTTC. Amino acid sequence: CASRRTGVVNEQFF.